This T cell receptor (beta chain) was recovered during a study of blood T cell repertoires in COVID-19. Background on the study: T cells, B-cell-depleted T cells, or PBMCs supplied cDNA or gDNA.

Study processing details: The authors estimated nucleated cell counts from reference gene primer amplification. Method: immunoSEQ multiplex PCR; TCRdb's copy keeps in-frame clones and lacks some. D and trimming come from the DNA, and the V and J calls and clone size come from that table. The sample has roughly 64,000 clones, around 84% seen once; the top ten hold about 6%. The CDR3 has 15 amino acids. The V gene's germline CDR1 is SNHLY and CDR2 FYNNEI. Trimming cost V 2 bases and J 4 bases, with 14 bases left between them. This clone turned up a few times. The chain carries TRBV2 and TRBJ1-1; perhaps TRBD1 as D (5 bases). Sequenced: peripheral blood. The sequence came from a woman in her sixties or seventies with acute or convalescent COVID-19. The CDR3 DNA sequence: TGTGCCAGCAGTGAAAGTGACAGACTGAGCACTGAAGCTTTCTTT. It codes for CASSESDRLSTEAFF.